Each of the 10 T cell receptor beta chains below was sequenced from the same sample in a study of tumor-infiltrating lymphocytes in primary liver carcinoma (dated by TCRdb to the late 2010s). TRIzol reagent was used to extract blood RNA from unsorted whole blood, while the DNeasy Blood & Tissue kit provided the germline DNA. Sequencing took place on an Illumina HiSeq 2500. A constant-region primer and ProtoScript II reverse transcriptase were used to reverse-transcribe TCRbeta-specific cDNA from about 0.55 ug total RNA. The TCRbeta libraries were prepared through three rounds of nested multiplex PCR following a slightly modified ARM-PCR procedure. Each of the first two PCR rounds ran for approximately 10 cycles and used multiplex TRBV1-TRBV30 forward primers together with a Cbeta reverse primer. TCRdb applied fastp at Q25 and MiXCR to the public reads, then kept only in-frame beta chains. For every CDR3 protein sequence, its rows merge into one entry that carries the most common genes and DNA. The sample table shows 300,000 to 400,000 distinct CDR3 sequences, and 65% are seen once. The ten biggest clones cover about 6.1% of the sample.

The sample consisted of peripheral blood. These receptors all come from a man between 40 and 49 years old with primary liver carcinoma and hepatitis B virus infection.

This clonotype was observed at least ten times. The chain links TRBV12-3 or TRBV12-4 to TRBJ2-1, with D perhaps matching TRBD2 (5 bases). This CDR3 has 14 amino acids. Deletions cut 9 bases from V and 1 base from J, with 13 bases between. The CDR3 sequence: CASQSGSSYNEQFF. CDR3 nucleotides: TGTGCCAGTCAATCGGGGAGTTCCTACAATGAGCAGTTCTTC.

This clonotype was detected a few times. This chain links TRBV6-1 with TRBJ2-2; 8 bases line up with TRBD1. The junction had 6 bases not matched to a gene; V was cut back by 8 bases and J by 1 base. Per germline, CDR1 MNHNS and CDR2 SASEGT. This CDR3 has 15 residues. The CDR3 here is CASGRDRRNTGELFF. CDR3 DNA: TGTGCCAGCGGCCGGGACAGGAGGAACACCGGGGAGCTGTTTTTT.

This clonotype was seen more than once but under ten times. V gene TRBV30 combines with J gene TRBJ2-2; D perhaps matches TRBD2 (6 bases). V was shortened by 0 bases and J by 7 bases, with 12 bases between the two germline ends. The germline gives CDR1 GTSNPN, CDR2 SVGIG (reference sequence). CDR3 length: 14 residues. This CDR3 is CAWSVLGGVGELFF. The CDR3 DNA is TGTGCCTGGAGTGTACTGGGGGGAGTCGGGGAGCTGTTTTTT.

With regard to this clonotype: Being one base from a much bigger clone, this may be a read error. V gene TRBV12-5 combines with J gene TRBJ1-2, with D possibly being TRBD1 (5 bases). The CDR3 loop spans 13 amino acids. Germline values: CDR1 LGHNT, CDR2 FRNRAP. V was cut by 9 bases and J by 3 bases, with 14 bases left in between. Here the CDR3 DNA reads TGTGCTAGCGAAACCGGGACGGACTATGGCTACACCTTC. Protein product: CASETGTDYGYTF.

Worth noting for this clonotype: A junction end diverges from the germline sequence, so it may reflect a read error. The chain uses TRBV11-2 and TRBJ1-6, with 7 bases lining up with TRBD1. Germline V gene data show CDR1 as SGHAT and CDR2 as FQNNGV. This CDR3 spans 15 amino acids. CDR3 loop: CASRLTGQVGSPPHF. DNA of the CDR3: TGTGCCAGTAGACTAACCGGACAGGTCGGATCACCCCCCCACTTT.

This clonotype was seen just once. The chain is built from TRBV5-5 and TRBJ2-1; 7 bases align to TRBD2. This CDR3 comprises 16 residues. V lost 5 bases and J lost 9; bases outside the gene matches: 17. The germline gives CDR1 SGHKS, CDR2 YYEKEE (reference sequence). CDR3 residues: CASRVLGGRGGGEQFF. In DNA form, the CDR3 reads TGTGCCAGCAGAGTTCTTGGTGGGAGGGGCGGTGGTGAGCAGTTCTTC.

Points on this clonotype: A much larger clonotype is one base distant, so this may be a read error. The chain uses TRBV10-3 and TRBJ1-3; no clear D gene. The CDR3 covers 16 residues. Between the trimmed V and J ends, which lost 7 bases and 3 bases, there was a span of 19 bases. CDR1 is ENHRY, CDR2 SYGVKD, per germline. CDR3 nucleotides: TGTGCCATCAACCCAGACATCTCCGCCTATGGAAACACCATATATTTT. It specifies CAINPDISAYGNTIYF.

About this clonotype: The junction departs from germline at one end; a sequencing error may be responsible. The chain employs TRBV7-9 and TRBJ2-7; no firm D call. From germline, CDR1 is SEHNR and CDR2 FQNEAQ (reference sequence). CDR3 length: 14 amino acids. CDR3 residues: CANSLDAEFYEQYF. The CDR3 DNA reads TGTGCCAACAGCTTAGATGCAGAATTCTACGAGCAGTACTTC.

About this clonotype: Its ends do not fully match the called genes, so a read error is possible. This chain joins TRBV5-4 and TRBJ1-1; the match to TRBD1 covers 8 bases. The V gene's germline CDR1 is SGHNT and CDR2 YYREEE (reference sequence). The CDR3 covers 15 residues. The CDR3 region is CASSLMTGVNTGAFF. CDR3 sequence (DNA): TGTGCCAGCAGCTTAATGACAGGGGTGAACACTGGAGCTTTCTTT.

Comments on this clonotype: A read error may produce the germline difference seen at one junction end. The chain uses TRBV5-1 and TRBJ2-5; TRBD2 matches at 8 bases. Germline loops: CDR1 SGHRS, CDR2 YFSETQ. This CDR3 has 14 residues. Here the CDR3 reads CASSFGGGKEIQYF. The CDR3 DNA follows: TGCGCCAGCAGCTTCGGGGGGGGGAAAGAGATCCAGTACTTC.